The 9 T cell receptor beta chains in this list originate from one sample, sequenced in a study of T cells in localized non-small cell lung cancer (dated by TCRdb to about 2020). Library preparation was by the immunoSEQ multiplex PCR assay. TCRdb's version of the immuneACCESS table is confined to in-frame rearrangements and falls short of the full clone set. An unresolved V gene accounts for under half of the shortfall where checked; the remainder is of unknown origin. This sample holds about 3,000 clones; around 25% were observed only once. The ten most abundant clones make up around 10% of the sample. This material consisted of normal lung tissue next to the tumor, taken before any cancer treatment. The receptors shown here come from a woman aged 40 to 75 with stage I lung adenocarcinoma.

This clone was observed a handful of times. The chain is built from TRBV11-3 and TRBJ1-2, with 8 bases that match TRBD1. Looked up from germline, CDR1 is SGHNT and CDR2 is YENEEA. V dropped 6 bases and J dropped 1; count of bases not matched to a gene: 4. There are 14 residues in the CDR3. The DNA for the CDR3 is TGTGCCAGCAGTCCCAGGGGGCTTAACTATGGCTACACCTTC. The encoded protein is CASSPRGLNYGYTF.

The count of this clone is one. This rearrangement joins TRBV30 to TRBJ2-3, with a weak D call TRBD1 (7 bases). Trimming took off 4 bases at V and 0 bases at J, with 20 bases between the two ends. Germline assignment: CDR1 GTSNPN and CDR2 SVGIG (reference sequence). The CDR3 runs 17 residues. The CDR3 is CAWTLQGGQLSTDTQYF. The CDR3 region has the DNA TGTGCCTGGACCCTCCAGGGGGGACAGCTAAGCACAGATACGCAGTATTTT.

The rearrangement joins TRBV5-1 to TRBJ1-1; 7 bases agree with TRBD1. V dropped 0 bases and J dropped 1; count of bases not matched to a gene: 0. This CDR3 has 14 residues. Germline lookup yields CDR1 SGHRS and CDR2 YFSETQ. The CDR3 DNA reads as TGCGCCAGCAGCTTGGGGGACAGGAACACTGAAGCTTTCTTT. This gives the protein CASSLGDRNTEAFF.

This chain uses TRBV19 with TRBJ2-3, with 7 bases fitting TRBD1. Germline assignment: CDR1 LNHDA and CDR2 SQIVND (reference sequence). The CDR3 consists of 13 residues. Trimming took 5 bases from V and 6 from J; bases not matched to a gene: 5. The CDR3 DNA reads TGTGCCAGTAGTCGACAGGGTTTGGATACGCAGTATTTT. The encoded protein is CASSRQGLDTQYF.

The chain joins TRBV6-8 to TRBJ2-7; unclear D gene. The CDR3 is 14 residues long. Germline loops: CDR1 MNHGY, CDR2 SAAAGT. Trimming shortened V by 5 bases and J by 3 bases, and 14 bases separated the two germline ends. CDR3 in amino acids: CASSDYAEDYEQYV. CDR3 sequence (DNA): TGTGCCAGCAGTGATTACGCAGAAGACTACGAGCAGTACGTC.

A few counts support this clone. This rearrangement joins TRBV28 to TRBJ2-1; D is possibly TRBD2 (6 bases). The germline gives CDR1 MDHEN, CDR2 SYDVKM. This CDR3 contains 14 residues. The ends were cut back, 5 bases at V and 6 bases at J, with 14 bases in the middle. Here the CDR3 reads CASSLPTRPNEQFF. CDR3 DNA sequence: TGTGCCAGCAGTCTCCCGACTAGACCCAATGAGCAGTTCTTC.

The sample holds a few counts of this clone. This chain uses TRBV6-8 with TRBJ2-2; 7 bases are a match to TRBD1. V shed 11 bases, J shed 1 base, and the junction held 4 bases outside the gene matches. The CDR3 sequence is 13 residues long. From germline, CDR1 is MNHGY and CDR2 SAAAGT. CDR3 loop: CALGQENTGELFF. CDR3 in DNA: TGTGCCCTTGGACAGGAGAACACCGGGGAGCTGTTTTTT.

This rearrangement joins TRBV10-3 to TRBJ2-7; D perhaps matches TRBD2 (6 bases). The CDR3 runs to 17 residues. The V end was cut by 0 bases, the J end by 4 bases, with 19 bases between. In germline, CDR1 is ENHRY, CDR2 SYGVKD. CDR3 sequence: CAISESNPTSPHYEQYF. DNA for the CDR3: TGTGCCATCAGTGAGTCGAACCCTACTAGCCCCCATTACGAGCAGTACTTC.

This chain joins TRBV7-2 and TRBJ2-3; TRBD2 matches 10 bases. The CDR3 sequence is 17 residues long. The V segment lost 4 bases and the J segment 2 bases; nucleotides outside the gene matches: 9. Germline V gene data show CDR1 as SGHTA and CDR2 as FQGNSA. CDR3 sequence: CASSSPPGLAPTDTQYF. The CDR3 nucleotides are TGTGCCAGCAGCTCCCCGCCGGGACTAGCGCCCACAGATACGCAGTATTTT.